This T cell receptor beta chain was profiled in a study of post-analysis software for immune sequencing data. Broader study findings: About five TRBV segments (TRBV5-6, TRBV5-1 and TRBV20-1 among them) occurred more frequently in patients than in controls.

This clonotype was counted a few times. Its cognate antigen is unknown. The CDR3 is 15 residues long. V was shortened by 6 bases and J by 3 bases, with 20 bases between the two germline ends. The germline CDR1 and CDR2 sequences are SQVTM and ANQGSEA. Every TCR beta cDNA library bore unique molecular identifiers. TCRdb passed the PCR reads through MiXCR, listing each CDR3 protein once. The sample contains hundreds of thousands of distinct CDR3 sequences, 55% to 60% of which appear only once. The chain employs TRBV29-1 and TRBJ2-5, with D maybe TRBD2 (7 bases). The sequence was obtained from a girl aged 2 to 9 with multiple sclerosis. Material for sequencing was blood. The CDR3 protein is CSVELTGRDKETQYF. The CDR3 nucleotides are TGCAGCGTGGAGCTCACAGGGAGGGATAAAGAGACCCAGTACTTC.